These T cell receptor beta chains were read from a single sample in a study of identical twins. TCRdb reanalysed the 5' RACE reads using MiXCR and keeps one entry per CDR3 protein. Found here are some 690,000 distinct CDR3 sequences, roughly 20% of them singletons; the top ten hold 4% to 5.5%. The data also belong to a second study, concerning T cells expressing NK-cell markers.

Sequencing was performed on PBMCs. The receptors originated from a woman between 18 and 29 years old in good health. CDR3s include the opening cysteine and the closing phenylalanine or tryptophan. The D gene is left open where the match is weak. Size values are once, few and many counts, or a class for expanded clones, and some rows have none.

clone_size j_call cdr3_length v_call d_call cdr3_aa cdr3_nt
NA TRBJ2-1 15 TRBV5-3 TRBD2 CARSWLAGPYNEQFF TGTGCCAGAAGCTGGCTAGCGGGGCCCTACAATGAGCAGTTCTTC
few TRBJ1-2 12 TRBV12-3/TRBV12-4 NA CASLTGPYGYTF TGTGCAAGCCTGACAGGCCCCTATGGCTACACCTTC
NA TRBJ2-2 14 TRBV2 NA CASSVTNPAGELFF TGTGCCAGCAGTGTAACAAACCCTGCCGGGGAGCTGTTTTTT
NA TRBJ2-3 11 TRBV13 TRBD2 CASSLGTSRHF TGTGCCAGCAGCCTAGGGACTAGCCGCCACTTT
few TRBJ1-1 12 TRBV7-2 NA CASSLTRGAAFF TGTGCCAGCAGCCTAACGCGGGGGGCAGCTTTCTTT
NA TRBJ2-3 14 TRBV15 NA CATSRGPSRDTQYF TGTGCCACCAGCAGAGGACCGTCCAGGGATACGCAGTATTTT
NA TRBJ2-7 17 TRBV4-3 TRBD2 CASSQEGPGLAGYEQYF TGCGCCAGCAGCCAAGAGGGCCCGGGACTAGCGGGATACGAGCAGTACTTC
NA TRBJ2-1 15 TRBV11-2 NA CASSLVPEGTYEQFF TGTGCCAGCAGCTTAGTCCCAGAGGGGACATATGAGCAGTTCTTC
NA TRBJ1-3 14 TRBV12-3/TRBV12-4 NA CASKPDSSGNTIYF TGTGCCAGCAAACCCGACTCCTCTGGAAACACCATATATTTT
NA TRBJ1-2 14 TRBV12-3/TRBV12-4 NA CASRAIGGNYGYTF TGTGCCAGCAGGGCTATAGGTGGTAACTATGGCTACACCTTC
many TRBJ2-3 13 TRBV9 NA CASSPGTLVAQYF TGTGCCAGCAGCCCGGGGACTCTAGTCGCGCAGTATTTT
NA TRBJ1-4 15 TRBV6-1 NA CASRIQGLTNEKLFF TGTGCCAGCAGGATTCAGGGGTTAACTAATGAAAAACTGTTTTTT
few TRBJ1-1 11 TRBV29-1 TRBD1 CSVPRDSEAFF TGCAGCGTACCCCGGGACAGTGAAGCTTTCTTT
NA TRBJ2-7 14 TRBV20-1 TRBD2 CSARLAGVSYEQYF TGCAGTGCTAGACTAGCGGGGGTCTCCTACGAGCAGTACTTC
few TRBJ2-3 15 TRBV6-1 TRBD2 CASRTSGGSTDTQYF TGTGCCAGCAGGACTAGCGGGGGGAGCACAGATACGCAGTATTTT
NA TRBJ2-5 12 TRBV12-3/TRBV12-4 NA CASRQESKTQYF TGTGCCAGCCGACAGGAGAGTAAGACCCAGTACTTC
NA TRBJ2-3 15 TRBV5-6 NA CASSSGLANTDTQYF TGTGCCAGCAGCAGTGGGCTAGCGAACACAGATACGCAGTATTTT
NA TRBJ2-5 14 TRBV7-9 NA CASSLNKQRETQYF TGTGCCAGCAGCTTAAATAAGCAGAGAGAGACCCAGTACTTC
NA TRBJ2-3 14 TRBV29-1 NA CSVEDPGLREKQYF TGCAGCGTTGAAGATCCTGGGTTGAGGGAGAAGCAGTATTTT
NA TRBJ1-1 14 TRBV4-3 NA CASSLRTVGTEAFF TGCGCCAGCAGCCTCCGGACAGTCGGCACTGAAGCTTTCTTT
NA TRBJ1-2 14 TRBV7-2 TRBD1 CASSLGTGGTSYTF TGTGCCAGCAGCCTGGGGACAGGGGGCACGAGCTACACCTTC
few TRBJ2-7 14 TRBV4-1 NA CASNPTGNEYEQYF TGCGCCAGCAATCCGACAGGTAATGAATACGAGCAGTACTTC